The T cell receptor beta chain described here comes from a study of long-term antiretroviral therapy in people with HIV. At survey level, the immunoSEQ assay was run in its v3.0 version. Sequenced by immunoSEQ multiplex PCR; TCRdb stores in-frame clones only, minus some. The data show 35,000 to 40,000 clones, around 75% seen once. With 6 bases removed from V and 8 bases from J, the gap between germline ends came to 19 bases. The CDR3 is made up of 14 amino acids. CDR1 is MNHEY and CDR2 is SVGAGI in the germline V gene. This TCR came from a man in his late teens or twenties with HIV. The chain couples TRBV6-5 to TRBJ1-2, with TRBD1 as a possible D gene (5 bases). The source material was unsorted PBMCs, sampled 1.5 years after starting antiretroviral therapy. CDR3 region: CASSRPGPGVGYTF. CDR3 DNA sequence: TGTGCCAGCAGCCGCCCGGGACCGGGAGTGGGCTACACCTTC.